The present T cell receptor (beta chain) was sequenced within a study of T-cell reconstitution after alpha-beta-depleted transplantation in children. This clonotype turned up a few times. Trimming removed 5 bases at V and 5 bases at J, with 10 bases between. This CDR3 has 13 amino acids. Per the germline V gene, CDR1 is SGHTA and CDR2 is FQGNSA. The authors prepared the TCRbeta library with unique molecular identifiers. TCRdb re-derived calls from the PCR reads in MiXCR, one entry per CDR3 protein. The table shows a few hundred thousand distinct CDR3 sequences, with about an eighth occurring only once.

The specimen comprised PBMCs, sampled from the stem cell graft. This sequence joins TRBV7-2 and TRBJ1-5; D might be TRBD1 (5 bases). The clonotype originates from a human donor who donated a stem cell graft to a child with Fanconi anemia. In DNA, the CDR3 is TGTGCCAGCAGCCGACAGCTGCATCAGCCCCAGCATTTT. As protein: CASSRQLHQPQHF.